This T cell receptor (beta chain) was identified in a study of CD8+CD57+ T cells in acquired aplastic anemia. Genomic DNA constituted the template upon which TCR beta VDJ and CDR3 profiling was performed. TCRdb re-called the reads through MiXCR, storing one row per CDR3 protein. The table lists approximately 190,000 distinct CDR3 sequences, around 47% of them singletons, with approximately 9.4% in the top ten. Trimming pared 4 bases from V and 2 bases from J, leaving 18 bases between. The CDR3 extends over 16 amino acids. Per the germline V gene, CDR1 is LNHDA and CDR2 is SQIVND (reference sequence). By flow cytometry, patients selected for sequencing had shown an expansion of CD8+CD57+ cells. This clonotype appeared many times.

The sequenced sample consisted of sorted CD4+, CD8+, or CD8+CD57+ T cells (not recorded which) from PBMCs. The chain uses TRBV19 and TRBJ2-7, with D possibly matching TRBD2 (6 bases). This sequence originates from a human donor with aplastic anemia. This CDR3 reads CASSNHLARTTYEQYF. CDR3 bases: TGTGCCAGTAGTAACCATTTGGCACGGACTACCTACGAGCAGTACTTC.